This entry concerns a single T cell receptor (beta chain). Its antigen remains unidentified. This record belongs to a study of cytomegalovirus exposure and HLA in healthy donors. Study observations and caveats: A later analysis, which compared TCR beta chains of equal frequency, found the HLA-associated ones more clonally expanded. Among TCR beta chains, those listed as cytomegalovirus-associated numbered fewer than 200.

The primer mix had 60 Vbeta and 13 Jbeta primers. Sequenced by immunoSEQ multiplex PCR; TCRdb stores in-frame clones only, minus some. This sample carries 49,000 or so clones, with roughly 26% going to the ten biggest clones. In germline, CDR1 is SGHRS, CDR2 YFSETQ. The CDR3 has 17 amino acids. Trimming cost V 0 bases and J 2 bases; bases outside gene matches: 7. The material sequenced was PBMCs. This receptor was identified in a man aged 35 to 55 in good health and CMV-seropositive. The J gene is TRBJ2-5, the V gene TRBV5-1, with TRBD2 matching over 10 bases. Here the CDR3 reads CASSLVGSGRRQETQYF. CDR3 nucleotide sequence: TGCGCCAGCAGCTTGGTGGGTAGCGGGAGGAGACAAGAGACCCAGTACTTC.